A single sample is the source of the 32 T cell receptor beta chains below, sequenced in a study of blood T cell repertoires in COVID-19. Repertoires were generated with immunoSEQ multiplex PCR, while TCRdb's copy carries only in-frame clones and drops some. Among about 39,000 clones, around 84% were seen once, and the ten largest hold about 14%. The sequencing sample was made of peripheral blood. These receptors originate from a man between 50 and 59 years old with active or convalescent COVID-19.

The J gene is TRBJ1-3, the V gene TRBV3-1 (or the pseudogene TRBV3-2), with D unclear. The germline CDR1 and CDR2 sequences are LGHDT and YNNKEL (reference sequence). Between the trimmed V and J ends, which lost 1 base and 3 bases, there was a span of 7 bases. This CDR3 is built from 14 residues. CDR3 DNA sequence: TGTGCCAGCAGCCAAGCGGGTTTTGGAAACACCATATATTTT. It yields the protein CASSQAGFGNTIYF.

The rearrangement uses TRBV2 and TRBJ1-1; TRBD1 might be the D (6 bases). CDR1 and CDR2 (germline): SNHLY, FYNNEI. The CDR3 extends over 14 amino acids. The germline V and J ends were trimmed by 0 bases and 4 bases, with 9 bases remaining between them. DNA of the CDR3: TGTGCCAGCAGTGAAGCAGGGGGAAGCACTGAAGCTTTCTTT. As protein: CASSEAGGSTEAFF.

The V gene is TRBV19, the J gene TRBJ2-7, with D possibly being TRBD2 (5 bases). V lost 6 bases and J lost 3, with 15 bases in between. This CDR3 has 14 amino acids. Germline-derived CDR1 and CDR2 are LNHDA and SQIVND (reference sequence). The CDR3 sequence is CASSAGVTIYEQYF. CDR3 DNA sequence: TGTGCCAGTAGCGCCGGGGTTACGATCTACGAGCAGTACTTC.

The chain couples TRBV28 to TRBJ1-2, with D hard to call. CDR3 length: 13 residues. The V gene lost 3 bases and the J gene lost 8 bases, with 13 bases spanning the gap. Germline CDR1 is MDHEN and CDR2 is SYDVKM. The CDR3 DNA sequence: TGTGCCAGCAGTTTTACGGCAGGAAAAGGCTACACCTTC. Amino acid sequence: CASSFTAGKGYTF.

The chain carries TRBV6-5 and TRBJ1-5; 9 nucleotides agree with TRBD1. V lost 6 bases and J lost 6; bases outside the gene matches: 9. Looked up from germline, CDR1 is MNHEY and CDR2 is SVGAGI. The CDR3 totals 15 residues. CDR3 protein: CASSPGQGGGQPQHF. The CDR3 coding sequence is TGTGCCAGCAGCCCGGGACAGGGCGGTGGTCAGCCCCAGCATTTT.

The chain uses TRBV19 and TRBJ1-5; D perhaps matches TRBD1 (5 bases). Looked up from germline, CDR1 is LNHDA and CDR2 is SQIVND (reference sequence). The V and J ends lost 3 bases and 7 bases respectively, with 16 bases between them. This CDR3 is 15 amino acids long. CDR3 residues: CASSMGKGLGQPQHF. DNA for the CDR3: TGTGCCAGTAGTATGGGTAAGGGGCTCGGGCAGCCCCAGCATTTT.

The rearrangement links TRBV2 to TRBJ2-1, with 7 bases matching TRBD2. Per germline, CDR1 SNHLY and CDR2 FYNNEI. J was trimmed by 0 bases and V by 2 bases; bases with no gene match: 7. The CDR3 is made up of 17 amino acids. The CDR3 bases are TGTGCCAGCAGTGAACTATGGGGGGGGGACTCCTACAATGAGCAGTTCTTC. This codes for CASSELWGGDSYNEQFF.

V and J are TRBV7-2 and TRBJ2-1; possible D gene TRBD1, 5 bases. V was pared by 5 bases and J by 7 bases, with 21 bases between. The CDR3 is made up of 16 amino acids. Germline lookup yields CDR1 SGHTA and CDR2 FQGNSA. CDR3: CASSPSVAGLLNEQFF. The CDR3 coding sequence is TGTGCCAGCAGCCCCTCAGTAGCAGGGTTGTTGAATGAGCAGTTCTTC.

CDR3 amino acids: CASSQGQGVIGNEKLFF. CDR3 DNA sequence: TGTGCCAGCAGCCAGGGACAGGGGGTAATCGGTAATGAAAAACTGTTTTTT. The chain combines TRBV14 with TRBJ1-4, with 11 bases aligning to TRBD1. With 3 bases clipped from V and 4 bases from J, the junction kept 7 bases outside the gene matches. The CDR3 extends over 17 amino acids. Germline CDR1 reads SGHDN; CDR2 reads FVKESK.

The chain carries TRBV5-1 and TRBJ1-2; TRBD1 might be the D (5 bases). Germline V gives CDR1 SGHRS, CDR2 YFSETQ. The CDR3 covers 14 residues. V lost 4 bases and J 6 bases, leaving 16 bases between the germline ends. CDR3 bases: TGCGCCAGCAGCCCGCAGGGTCTGGGGAATGGCTACACCTTC. Translating gives CASSPQGLGNGYTF.

This chain uses TRBV7-9 with TRBJ1-1, with D possibly TRBD1 on 6 matching bases. The CDR3 has 14 residues. Trimming cost V 5 bases and J 3 bases, with 13 bases left between them. Germline V CDR1 and CDR2: SEHNR, FQNEAQ (reference sequence). CDR3 sequence (DNA): TGTGCCAGCAGCCGAGGGGGAGTAGACACTGAAGCTTTCTTT. Translating it yields CASSRGGVDTEAFF.

The rearrangement joins TRBV9 to TRBJ1-2; D is ambiguous. In germline, CDR1 is SGDLS, CDR2 YYNGEE. The CDR3 contains 14 residues. Trimming removed 3 bases at V and 2 bases at J, with 11 bases between. CDR3 sequence: CASSAARANYGYTF. The CDR3 DNA sequence: TGTGCCAGCAGCGCGGCTAGAGCCAACTATGGCTACACCTTC.

The chain couples TRBV11-2 to TRBJ2-2; D might be TRBD1 (6 bases). CDR1 is SGHAT, CDR2 FQNNGV, per germline. The V end lost 4 bases, the J end lost 0 bases, and 6 bases lay between the germline ends. The CDR3 covers 14 residues. The CDR3 here is CASSWTANTGELFF. The CDR3 DNA reads as TGTGCCAGCAGCTGGACAGCGAACACCGGGGAGCTGTTTTTT.

V and J are TRBV19 and TRBJ1-2; TRBD1 matches 7 bases. Germline assignment: CDR1 LNHDA and CDR2 SQIVND (reference sequence). This CDR3 spans 15 amino acids. V dropped 3 bases and J dropped 3; count of bases not matched to a gene: 7. The DNA of the CDR3 is TGTGCCAGTAGTATTCGGGTCAGGGGGGACTATGGCTACACCTTC. Translated: CASSIRVRGDYGYTF.

The chain links TRBV5-1 to TRBJ2-2; 9 bases line up with TRBD1. The CDR3 has 15 residues. Germline lookup yields CDR1 SGHRS and CDR2 YFSETQ. V was pared by 0 bases and J by 7 bases, with 4 bases of the junction left unmatched. The CDR3 reads CASSLGDREDGELFF. CDR3 DNA sequence: TGCGCCAGCAGCTTGGGGGACAGGGAAGACGGGGAGCTGTTTTTT.

For the CDR3, the DNA is TGTGCCAGCAGCGCTTGGACAGAGGACACCGGGGAGCTGTTTTTT. It is translated as CASSAWTEDTGELFF. The chain joins TRBV9 to TRBJ2-2; D may be TRBD1 (6 bases). The CDR3 length is 15 residues. V lost 3 bases and J lost 3, with 12 bases in between. The germline V gene encodes CDR1 SGDLS and CDR2 YYNGEE. Looking up the rest from reference TRBV9 and TRBJ2-2 gives the full variable domain: DSGVTQTPKHLITATGQRVTLRCSPRSGDLSVYWYQQSLDQGLQFLIQYYNGEERAKGNILERFSAQQFPDLHSELNLSSLELGDSALYFCASSAWTEDTGELFFGEGSRLTVL.

The rearrangement links TRBV19 to TRBJ2-1, with 9 nucleotides matching TRBD1. This CDR3 is 15 amino acids long. J was trimmed by 7 bases and V by 5 bases; bases with no gene match: 9. Germline assignment: CDR1 LNHDA and CDR2 SQIVND (reference sequence). The CDR3: CASSPRTGEVNEQFF. CDR3 DNA sequence: TGTGCCAGTAGTCCCCGGACAGGGGAGGTGAATGAGCAGTTCTTC.

The J gene is TRBJ2-2, the V gene TRBV5-5; 8 bases align to TRBD1. CDR3 length: 17 residues. The junction had 14 bases not matched to a gene; V was cut back by 4 bases and J by 6 bases. CDR1 is SGHKS, CDR2 YYEKEE, per germline (reference sequence). For the CDR3, the DNA is TGTGCCAGCAGCCCCCTGACGGCAGGGGGCTTGCCCGGGGAGCTGTTTTTT. It yields the protein CASSPLTAGGLPGELFF.

This chain joins TRBV7-6 and TRBJ1-1; 8 nucleotides agree with TRBD1. The germline V gene has CDR1 SGHVS and CDR2 FNYEAQ. The CDR3 is 16 amino acids. With 8 bases clipped from V and 1 base from J, the junction kept 12 bases outside the gene matches. The CDR3 sequence is CASAEWGTGENTEAFF. The CDR3 nucleotides read TGTGCCAGCGCGGAGTGGGGGACAGGAGAGAACACTGAAGCTTTCTTT.

The chain uses TRBV24-1 and TRBJ1-5; 10 nucleotides agree with TRBD1. Trimming at V came to 3 bases and at J to 4 bases, leaving 5 bases not matched to a gene. Germline V gene lookup returns CDR1 KGHDR and CDR2 SFDVKD. This CDR3 has 16 amino acids. CDR3 residues: CATSDARTGGNQPQHF. CDR3 sequence (DNA): TGTGCCACCAGTGATGCGCGGACAGGGGGGAATCAGCCCCAGCATTTT.

CDR3 DNA sequence: TGTGCCAGCAGCCAAAGCAGGGGTGACTACGAGCAGTACTTC. Translated: CASSQSRGDYEQYF. The chain recombines TRBV4-2 with TRBJ2-7, with TRBD1 as a possible D gene (6 bases). V was cut by 2 bases and J by 3 bases, with 11 bases left in between. CDR1 is LGHNA and CDR2 is YNFKEQ in the germline V gene. The CDR3 consists of 14 residues.

The chain links TRBV9 to TRBJ1-2; weak D call: TRBD1 (6 bases). Trimming removed 7 bases at V and 4 bases at J, with 14 bases between. Germline CDR1 SGDLS, CDR2 YYNGEE. CDR3 length equals 13 residues. The DNA for the CDR3 is TGTGCCAGCGGGATTACAGGGCGCTATGGCTACACCTTC. Its translation is CASGITGRYGYTF. Looking up the rest from reference TRBV9 and TRBJ1-2 gives the full variable domain: DSGVTQTPKHLITATGQRVTLRCSPRSGDLSVYWYQQSLDQGLQFLIQYYNGEERAKGNILERFSAQQFPDLHSELNLSSLELGDSALYFCASGITGRYGYTFGSGTRLTVV.

The rearrangement links TRBV6-5 to TRBJ1-1; a weak D match, TRBD1 (5 bases). There are 13 residues in the CDR3. With 6 bases removed from V and 6 bases from J, the gap between germline ends came to 14 bases. Per the germline V gene, CDR1 is MNHEY and CDR2 is SVGAGI. The CDR3: CASSRTLTAEAFF. Here the CDR3 DNA reads TGTGCCAGCAGCAGGACATTAACCGCTGAAGCTTTCTTT.

This clone was observed a single time. This chain uses TRBV19 with TRBJ2-3, with a possible D match to TRBD2 (5 bases). V lost 6 bases and J 2 bases, leaving 9 bases between the germline ends. Germline loops: CDR1 LNHDA, CDR2 SQIVND (reference sequence). This CDR3 is 13 amino acids long. The DNA for the CDR3 is TGTGCCAGTAGCAGGACTTTCACAGATACGCAGTATTTT. Encoded protein: CASSRTFTDTQYF.

The chain combines TRBV5-6 with TRBJ1-2; TRBD1 aligns across 8 bases. Germline CDR1 and CDR2: SGHDT and YYEEEE. The CDR3 consists of 13 residues. J was trimmed by 8 bases and V by 3 bases; bases with no gene match: 6. The CDR3 nucleotides are TGTGCCAGCAGCTCCCAGGGGGCGTTGGGCTACACCTTC. Translated, it gives CASSSQGALGYTF.

This clone has a single count. This chain uses TRBV2 with TRBJ1-1; no definite D call. V shed 1 base and J shed 3 bases, with 12 bases lying between them. From germline, CDR1 is SNHLY and CDR2 FYNNEI. This CDR3 has 15 amino acids. Written as DNA, the CDR3 is TGTGCCAGCAGTGAAGATCGGGTAACGGACACTGAAGCTTTCTTT. Translating gives CASSEDRVTDTEAFF.

This clone was seen just once. The gene calls are TRBV5-6 and TRBJ2-7, with 8 bases that match TRBD1. Germline trimming cut 7 bases from V and 0 bases from J; bases unmatched to any gene: 12. Germline V gene data show CDR1 as SGHDT and CDR2 as YYEEEE. This CDR3 comprises 16 residues. CDR3 DNA: TGTGCCAGCCGGGGGCCGGACAGGGCCCTCTCCTACGAGCAGTACTTC. Amino acid sequence: CASRGPDRALSYEQYF.

The CDR3 DNA reads as TGTGCCAGCGGAGACACAGGGGGCCCCGGGGAGCTGTTTTTT. Translation gives CASGDTGGPGELFF. The chain links TRBV11-3 to TRBJ2-2; 9 nucleotides agree with TRBD1. The CDR3 totals 14 residues. Germline CDR1 is SGHNT and CDR2 is YENEEA. V lost 8 bases and J lost 6; bases outside the gene matches: 7.

This chain links TRBV6-5 with TRBJ2-1, with TRBD2 matching 8 bases. The length of the CDR3 is 16 residues. CDR1 and CDR2 (germline): MNHEY, SVGAGI. V lost 2 bases and J lost 3; bases outside the gene matches: 6. The CDR3 loop is CASSYPRSGGYNEQFF. The CDR3 coding sequence is TGTGCCAGCAGTTACCCCCGCAGCGGGGGCTACAATGAGCAGTTCTTC.

The J gene is TRBJ2-3, the V gene TRBV5-1; possibly TRBD2 for D (6 bases). Germline assignment: CDR1 SGHRS and CDR2 YFSETQ. The CDR3 contains 14 residues. V was pared by 6 bases and J by 1 base, with 12 bases between. The CDR3 region is CASTLAFGTDTQYF. The CDR3 DNA reads as TGCGCCAGCACCCTAGCGTTTGGCACAGATACGCAGTATTTT.

This clone appeared once. This chain links TRBV10-2 with TRBJ2-2, with TRBD2 as a possible D gene (6 bases). CDR1 is WSHSY, CDR2 SAAADI, per germline. Between the trimmed V and J ends, which lost 6 bases and 7 bases, there was a span of 15 bases. The length of the CDR3 is 14 residues. The CDR3 coding sequence is TGCGCCAGCAGGGAGGGTCCTGGCGGCGGGGAGCTGTTTTTT. Translation gives CASREGPGGGELFF.

This chain links TRBV7-9 with TRBJ1-1; 8 bases agree with TRBD1. Germline V lookup: CDR1 SEHNR, CDR2 FQNEAQ (reference sequence). The CDR3 is 14 amino acids. J lost 0 bases, V lost 5 bases, and 2 bases had no gene match. CDR3 amino acids: CASSPGGLNTEAFF. The CDR3 DNA sequence: TGTGCCAGCAGCCCAGGGGGCCTGAACACTGAAGCTTTCTTT.